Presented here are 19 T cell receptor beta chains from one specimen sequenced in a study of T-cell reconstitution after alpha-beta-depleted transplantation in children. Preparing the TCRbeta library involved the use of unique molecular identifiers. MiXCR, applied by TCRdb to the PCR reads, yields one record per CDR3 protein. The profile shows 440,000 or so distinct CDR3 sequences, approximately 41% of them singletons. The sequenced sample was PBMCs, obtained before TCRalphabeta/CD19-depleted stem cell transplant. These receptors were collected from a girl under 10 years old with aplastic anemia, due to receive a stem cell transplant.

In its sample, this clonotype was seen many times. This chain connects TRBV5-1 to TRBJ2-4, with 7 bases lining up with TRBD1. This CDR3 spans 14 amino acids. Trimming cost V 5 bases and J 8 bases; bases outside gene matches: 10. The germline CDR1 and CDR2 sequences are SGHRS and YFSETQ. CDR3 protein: CASSYRQGSDIQYF. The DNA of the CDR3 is TGCGCCAGCAGTTACAGACAGGGTTCGGACATTCAGTACTTC.

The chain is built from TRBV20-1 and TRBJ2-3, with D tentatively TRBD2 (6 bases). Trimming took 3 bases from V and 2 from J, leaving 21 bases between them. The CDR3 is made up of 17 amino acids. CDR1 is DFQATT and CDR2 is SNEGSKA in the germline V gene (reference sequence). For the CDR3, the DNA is TGCAGTGCTAGGGGCCATGGGCGGGGCCGACCCACAGATACGCAGTATTTT. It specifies CSARGHGRGRPTDTQYF.

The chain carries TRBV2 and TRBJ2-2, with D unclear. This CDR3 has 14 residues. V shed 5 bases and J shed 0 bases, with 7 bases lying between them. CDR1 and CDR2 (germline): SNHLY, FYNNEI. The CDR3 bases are TGTGCCAGCAGTCTCGACTCGAACACCGGGGAGCTGTTTTTT. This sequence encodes CASSLDSNTGELFF.

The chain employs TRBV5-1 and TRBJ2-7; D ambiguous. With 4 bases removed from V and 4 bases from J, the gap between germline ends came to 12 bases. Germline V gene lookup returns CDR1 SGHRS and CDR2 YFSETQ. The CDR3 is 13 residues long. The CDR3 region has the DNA TGCGCCAGCAGCCTTGAGACTTTTTACGAGCAGTACTTC. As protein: CASSLETFYEQYF.

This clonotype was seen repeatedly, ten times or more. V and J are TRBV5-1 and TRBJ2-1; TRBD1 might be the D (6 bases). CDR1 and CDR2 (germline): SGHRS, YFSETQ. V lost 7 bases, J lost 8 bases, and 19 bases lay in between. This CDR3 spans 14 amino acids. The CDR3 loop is CASRSDSVKDEQFF. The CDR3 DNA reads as TGCGCCAGCCGCTCGGACAGTGTAAAGGATGAGCAGTTCTTC.

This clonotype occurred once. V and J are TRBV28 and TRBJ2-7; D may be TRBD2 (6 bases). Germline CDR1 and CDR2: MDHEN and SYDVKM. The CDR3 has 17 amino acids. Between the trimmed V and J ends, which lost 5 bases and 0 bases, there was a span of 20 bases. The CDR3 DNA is TGTGCCAGCAGTCCCATTTTGGGTAGCGGCCACTCCTACGAGCAGTACTTC. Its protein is CASSPILGSGHSYEQYF.

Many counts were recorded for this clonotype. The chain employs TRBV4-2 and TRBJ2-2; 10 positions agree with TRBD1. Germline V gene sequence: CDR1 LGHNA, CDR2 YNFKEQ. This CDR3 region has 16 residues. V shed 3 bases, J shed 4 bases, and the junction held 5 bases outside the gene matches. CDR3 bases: TGTGCCAGCAGCCAGGGGACAGGGGTTGGCACCGGGGAGCTGTTTTTT. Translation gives CASSQGTGVGTGELFF.

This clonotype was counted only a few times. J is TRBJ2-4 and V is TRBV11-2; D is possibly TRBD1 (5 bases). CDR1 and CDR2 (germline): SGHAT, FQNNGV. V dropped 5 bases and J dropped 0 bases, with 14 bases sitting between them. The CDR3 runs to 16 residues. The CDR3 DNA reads TGTGCCAGCAGCCCTAGGGGCCCCTTAGCCAAAAACATTCAGTACTTC. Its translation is CASSPRGPLAKNIQYF.

CDR3 DNA: TGCAGCGTTGCTGGACATTTTAAAGCTTTCTTT. Translating it yields CSVAGHFKAFF. The genes are TRBV29-1 and TRBJ1-1; D might be TRBD1 (5 bases). V was trimmed by 4 bases and J by 9 bases, leaving 12 bases between them. The germline gives CDR1 SQVTM, CDR2 ANQGSEA. The CDR3 is 11 residues long.

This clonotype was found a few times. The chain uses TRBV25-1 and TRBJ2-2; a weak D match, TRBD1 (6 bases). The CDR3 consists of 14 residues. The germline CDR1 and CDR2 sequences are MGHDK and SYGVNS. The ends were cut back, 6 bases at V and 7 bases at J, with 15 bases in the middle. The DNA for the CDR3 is TGTGCCAGCAGCTATCAGGGGAGTCACGGGGAGCTGTTTTTT. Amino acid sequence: CASSYQGSHGELFF.

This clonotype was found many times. Here the CDR3 DNA reads TGTGCCAGCAGTCCCCGCAACAGCGGGACCACAGATACGCAGTATTTT. It codes for CASSPRNSGTTDTQYF. This chain uses TRBV7-6 with TRBJ2-3; 7 bases are a match to TRBD2. Losses at the gene ends were 6 bases for V and 2 bases for J; bases not matched to a gene: 11. The CDR3 has 16 residues. CDR1 SGHVS and CDR2 FNYEAQ come from the germline V gene.

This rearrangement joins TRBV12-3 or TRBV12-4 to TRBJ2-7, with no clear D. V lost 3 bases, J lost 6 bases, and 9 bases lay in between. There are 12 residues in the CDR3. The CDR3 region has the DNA TGTGCCAGCAGTTTGGGCAGAACCGAGCAGTACTTC. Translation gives CASSLGRTEQYF.

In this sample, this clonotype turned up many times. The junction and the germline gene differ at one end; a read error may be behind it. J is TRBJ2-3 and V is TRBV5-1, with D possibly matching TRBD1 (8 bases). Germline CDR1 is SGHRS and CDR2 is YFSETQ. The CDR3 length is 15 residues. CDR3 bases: TGTGCCAGCAGTTTTCGACAGGGGAGGGCAGATACGCAGTATTTT. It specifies CASSFRQGRADTQYF.

In DNA form, the CDR3 reads TGCAGCGCCCTTCGCGGAAGCTCCTACGAGCAGTACTTC. This codes for CSALRGSSYEQYF. The chain employs TRBV20-1 and TRBJ2-7; no reliable D call. The CDR3 loop spans 13 amino acids. Looked up from germline, CDR1 is DFQATT and CDR2 is SNEGSKA (reference sequence).

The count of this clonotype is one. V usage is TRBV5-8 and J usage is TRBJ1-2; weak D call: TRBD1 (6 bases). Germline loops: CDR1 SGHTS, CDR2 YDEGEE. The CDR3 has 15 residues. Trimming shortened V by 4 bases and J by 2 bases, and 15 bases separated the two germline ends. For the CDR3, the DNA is TGTGCCAGCAGCGGACTCAGGGGAAAGAACTATGGCTACACCTTC. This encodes CASSGLRGKNYGYTF.

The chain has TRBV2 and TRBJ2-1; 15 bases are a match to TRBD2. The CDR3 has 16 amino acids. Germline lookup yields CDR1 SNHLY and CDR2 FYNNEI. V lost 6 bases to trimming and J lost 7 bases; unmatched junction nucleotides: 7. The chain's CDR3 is CASSTGLAGGENEQFF. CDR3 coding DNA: TGTGCCAGCAGCACCGGACTAGCGGGAGGGGAAAATGAGCAGTTCTTC.

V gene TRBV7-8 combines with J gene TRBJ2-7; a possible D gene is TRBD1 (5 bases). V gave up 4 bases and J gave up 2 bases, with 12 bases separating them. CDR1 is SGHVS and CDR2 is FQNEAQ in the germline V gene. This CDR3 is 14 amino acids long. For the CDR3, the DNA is TGTGCCAGCAGCTCAGAGAACAGGCCCTACGAGCAGTACTTC. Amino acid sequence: CASSSENRPYEQYF.

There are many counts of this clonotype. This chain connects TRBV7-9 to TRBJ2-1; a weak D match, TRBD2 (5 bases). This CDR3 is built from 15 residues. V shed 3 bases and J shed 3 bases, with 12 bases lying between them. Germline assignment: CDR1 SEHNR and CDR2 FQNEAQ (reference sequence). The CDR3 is CASSFSEVNYNEQFF. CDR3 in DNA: TGTGCCAGCAGCTTTTCGGAGGTTAACTACAATGAGCAGTTCTTC. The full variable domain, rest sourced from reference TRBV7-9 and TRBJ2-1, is DTGVSQNPRHKITKRGQNVTFRCDPISEHNRLYWYRQTLGQGPEFLTYFQNEAQLEKSRLLSDRFSAERPKGSFSTLEIQRTEQGDSAMYLCASSFSEVNYNEQFFGPGTRLTVL.

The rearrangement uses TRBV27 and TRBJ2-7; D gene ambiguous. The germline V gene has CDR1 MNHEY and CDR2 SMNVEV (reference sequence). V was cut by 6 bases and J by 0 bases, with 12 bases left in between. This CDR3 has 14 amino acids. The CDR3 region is CASRSDPDSYEQYF. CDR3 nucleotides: TGTGCCAGCAGGTCAGACCCTGACTCCTACGAGCAGTACTTC.